This is a list of T cell receptor beta chains from one sample in a study of PD-L1 blockade in urothelial cancer. Sequenced by immunoSEQ multiplex PCR; TCRdb stores in-frame clones only, minus some. The sample has tens of thousands of clones; around 80% are singletons. Material: PBMCs, obtained around atezolizumab (anti-PD-L1) treatment. The receptor set was obtained from a man aged 70 or older with urothelial cancer. Each CDR3 is given with its conserved first and last residue. A D gene is named only where the DNA matches it firmly. Size tells how often a clone was seen (once, few, many) or the class of an expanded clone, and some rows leave it out.

V gene	CDR3 length	J gene	clone size	D gene	CDR3 DNA	CDR3 protein
TRBV30	13	TRBJ2-7	.	TRBD1	TGTGCCTGGAGGGACAGGGGAGGCAACGAGCAGTACTTC	CAWRDRGGNEQYF
TRBV12-5	13	TRBJ2-3	.	TRBD2	TGTGCTAGTGGTTCTGACGGGACTAGTAAAAAGTATTTT	CASGSDGTSKKYF
TRBV5-1	16	TRBJ2-3	few	TRBD2	TGCGCCAGCAAATTTCAAGCGGGAGAAGTCACAGATACGCAGTATTTT	CASKFQAGEVTDTQYF
TRBV30	14	TRBJ2-7	few	.	TGTGCCTGGGCGGTCAGGCGGGCACCGTACGAGCAGTACTTC	CAWAVRRAPYEQYF
TRBV7-2	16	TRBJ2-7	few	TRBD2	TGTGCCAGCAGCTTACGGACTAGCGGCCTCTCCTACGAGCAGTACTTC	CASSLRTSGLSYEQYF
TRBV7-9	16	TRBJ2-5	.	TRBD2	TGTGCCAGCAGCATTGGACTAGCGGGATTAGGAGAGACCCAGTACTTC	CASSIGLAGLGETQYF
TRBV5-6	15	TRBJ2-3	few	.	TGTGCCAGCAGCTTGGGTGGCGGGGGCACAGATACGCAGTATTTT	CASSLGGGGTDTQYF
TRBV18	15	TRBJ1-1	.	TRBD1	TGTGCCAGCTCACCCCCCGGGACAGACAACACTGAAGCTTTCTTT	CASSPPGTDNTEAFF
TRBV10-2	14	TRBJ2-2	.	.	TGCGCCAGCAGGACCCTCCGGGACACCGGGGAGCTGTTTTTT	CASRTLRDTGELFF
TRBV6-6	14	TRBJ2-1	few	.	TGTGCCAGCAGTTTTAAGACTTATAACAATGAGCAGTTCTTC	CASSFKTYNNEQFF
TRBV4-1	16	TRBJ2-3	.	TRBD2	TGCGCCAGCAGCCCCTCCGGGGGGGACGGCACAGATACGCAGTATTTT	CASSPSGGDGTDTQYF
TRBV28	14	TRBJ1-2	.	.	TGTGCCAGCAACCTCAGACAGGCTAACTATGGCTACACCTTC	CASNLRQANYGYTF
TRBV14	13	TRBJ2-5	.	.	TGTGCCAGCAGCGTGTCCGGGTCGGAGACCCAGTACTTC	CASSVSGSETQYF
TRBV2	14	TRBJ1-5	.	TRBD1	TGTGCCAGCAGTGAACAGGGGGCAAGTCAGCCCCAGCATTTT	CASSEQGASQPQHF
TRBV19	13	TRBJ1-1	.	.	TGTGCCAGTAGGTTGACAGCGAACACTGAAGCTTTCTTT	CASRLTANTEAFF
TRBV2	15	TRBJ2-3	.	.	TGTGCCAGCAGTGACGGAGGGAGTGGGACAGATACGCAGTATTTT	CASSDGGSGTDTQYF
TRBV25-1	16	TRBJ1-1	.	TRBD1	TGTGCCAGCAGTGGAGTCAGGGACAGGGAGGTTACTGAAGCTTTCTTT	CASSGVRDREVTEAFF
TRBV6-1	17	TRBJ1-2	.	.	TGTGCCAGCAGTGAAGGGGGGGGAGGGGTAGGAAGTGATGGCTACACCTTC	CASSEGGGGVGSDGYTF
TRBV6-1	13	TRBJ2-7	.	TRBD1	TGTGCCAGCAGCCGGGACAGGGAATACGAGCAGTACTTC	CASSRDREYEQYF
TRBV19	14	TRBJ2-1	.	.	TGTGCCAGCGCCCCGAAGTCCGGGTACAATGAGCAGTTCTTC	CASAPKSGYNEQFF
TRBV7-9	13	TRBJ1-2	once	TRBD1	TGTGCCAGCAGCTCGGGACAGCACGATGGCTACACCTTC	CASSSGQHDGYTF
TRBV15	14	TRBJ2-2	few	.	TGTGCCACCAGCAGAGACGTGGGCCTCGGGGAGCTGTTTTTT	CATSRDVGLGELFF
TRBV10-1	13	TRBJ1-1	few	.	TGCGCCAGCAGTGACGAGGGGAACACTGAAGCTTTCTTT	CASSDEGNTEAFF
TRBV25-1	13	TRBJ2-2	.	.	TGTGCCAGCAGCAGGGACATCACCGGGGAGCTGTTTTTT	CASSRDITGELFF
TRBV30	17	TRBJ2-1	.	TRBD2	TGTGCCTGGAGTGGAGATAGCGGGAGGCCTTCCTACAATGAGCAGTTCTTC	CAWSGDSGRPSYNEQFF
TRBV4-1	17	TRBJ1-5	.	.	TGCGCCAGCAGCCAAGAAGTGATTATCAGGGGACGCCAGCCCCAGCATTTT	CASSQEVIIRGRQPQHF
TRBV30	13	TRBJ2-2	few	.	TGTGCCTGGAGAGGGGACTACACCGGGGAGCTGTTTTTT	CAWRGDYTGELFF
TRBV28	15	TRBJ2-3	.	.	TGTGCCAGCAGCTTACAGGGAGGGTACACATATACGCAGTATTTT	CASSLQGGYTYTQYF
TRBV7-9	13	TRBJ2-7	few	.	TGTGCCAGCAGCACTTCCAGGGGCTACGAGCAGTACTTC	CASSTSRGYEQYF
TRBV4-2	14	TRBJ2-1	few	TRBD2	TGTGCCAGCAGGCAGCGGGGAGCCTACAATGAGCAGTTCTTC	CASRQRGAYNEQFF
TRBV6-4	15	TRBJ2-3	.	TRBD2	TGTGCCAGCAGTGTCTCGGGGACTACGGGGAATACGCAGTATTTT	CASSVSGTTGNTQYF
TRBV15	14	TRBJ1-5	.	.	TGTGCCACCAGCAGAGACGGGGGGGAACAGCCCCAGCATTTT	CATSRDGGEQPQHF
TRBV29-1	12	TRBJ1-5	.	.	TGCAGCGTTTCGGGGGGAACGCAGCCCCAGCATTTT	CSVSGGTQPQHF
TRBV5-1	16	TRBJ1-1	.	TRBD1	TGCGCCAGCAGCTTGGAAGGGGGCGCGGGGAACACTGAAGCTTTCTTT	CASSLEGGAGNTEAFF
TRBV6-1	16	TRBJ2-3	.	.	TGTGCCAGCAGTGAATCCCCGGTTGAACCCACAGATACGCAGTATTTT	CASSESPVEPTDTQYF
TRBV7-2	14	TRBJ1-2	.	TRBD1	TGTGCCAGCAGCTTTAACAGGGGAGGCTATGGCTACACCTTC	CASSFNRGGYGYTF
TRBV9	18	TRBJ2-1	.	TRBD2	TGTGCCAGCAGCGTAGAAGGCTGGGGCGGGACTATCTACAATGAGCAGTTCTTC	CASSVEGWGGTIYNEQFF
TRBV19	14	TRBJ2-5	.	TRBD1	TGTGCCAGTAGTACAGGGACAGGGAGAAAGACCCAGTACTTC	CASSTGTGRKTQYF
TRBV6-6	15	TRBJ1-5	.	.	TGTGCCAGCAGTTCGACTAGCTGGGGCAATCAGCCCCAGCATTTT	CASSSTSWGNQPQHF
TRBV7-3	14	TRBJ2-3	.	.	TGTGCCAGCAGCTTAAGGGCTAGCACAGATACGCAGTATTTT	CASSLRASTDTQYF
TRBV2	13	TRBJ1-2	.	TRBD1	TGTGCCACCCAGGGACAGGGGATCTATGGCTACACCTTC	CATQGQGIYGYTF
TRBV5-4	13	TRBJ1-2	.	.	TGTGCCAGCAGCTTGGCGGGGGTAGAGGGCTACACCTTC	CASSLAGVEGYTF
TRBV7-8	13	TRBJ2-1	.	TRBD2	TGTGCCAGCAGACTAGCGTCTTACAATGAGCAGTTCTTC	CASRLASYNEQFF
TRBV27	13	TRBJ1-1	.	.	TGTGCCACCCTGGGCAGAAGCAACACTGAAGCTTTCTTT	CATLGRSNTEAFF
TRBV6-6	16	TRBJ2-5	.	.	TGTGCCAGCAGTTACTCTAGCCAGGGTAAAGAAGAGACCCAGTACTTC	CASSYSSQGKEETQYF
TRBV28	17	TRBJ2-5	.	.	TGTGCCAGCAGTTCCCAGGGGAAGGCGGGAGCGGGGGAGACCCAGTACTTC	CASSSQGKAGAGETQYF
TRBV7-2	14	TRBJ2-3	.	.	TGTGCCAGCAGCTTCAGGTTCAGCACAGATACGCAGTATTTT	CASSFRFSTDTQYF
TRBV7-7	15	TRBJ2-5	.	TRBD2	TGTGCTAGCAGCTTATCTAGCGGGAGGGAAGAGACCCAGTACTTC	CASSLSSGREETQYF
TRBV27	12	TRBJ1-1	.	.	TGTGCCAGCAGGGGGGACTACACTGAAGCTTTCTTT	CASRGDYTEAFF
TRBV11-2	14	TRBJ2-1	.	TRBD1	TGTGCCAGCAGCTTAGGAAGGGACAGCAATGAGCAGTTCTTC	CASSLGRDSNEQFF
TRBV6-6	14	TRBJ1-1	.	TRBD1	TGTGCCAGCGGACAGGGAAGATTGAACACTGAAGCTTTCTTT	CASGQGRLNTEAFF
TRBV19	16	TRBJ2-7	.	TRBD2	TGTGCCACAATCGGACGGACTACTAGCGGGAGTTCCGAGCAGTACTTC	CATIGRTTSGSSEQYF
TRBV2	14	TRBJ1-5	.	TRBD1	TGTGCCAGCAGGAAGGACAGGGGGAATCAGCCCCAGCATTTT	CASRKDRGNQPQHF
TRBV7-2	17	TRBJ1-1	.	TRBD1	TGTGCCAGCAGCTTCCACCCGGGACAGGGGGGGAACACTGAAGCTTTCTTT	CASSFHPGQGGNTEAFF
TRBV4-1	15	TRBJ2-3	.	TRBD2	TGCGCCAGCAGCCAGCTAGCGGGCTCCACAGATACGCAGTATTTT	CASSQLAGSTDTQYF
TRBV2	14	TRBJ2-7	.	TRBD1	TGTGCCAGCAGGCCCGGGACAGGGACCTACGAGCAGTACTTC	CASRPGTGTYEQYF
TRBV19	15	TRBJ2-1	.	.	TGTGCCAGTAGTAGAGGGAGGGGGTCCTACAATGAGCAGTTCTTC	CASSRGRGSYNEQFF
TRBV6-5	15	TRBJ2-5	.	.	TGTGCCAGCAGTTACTCTCAGGGGCGCTGGGAGACCCAGTACTTC	CASSYSQGRWETQYF
TRBV5-6	15	TRBJ2-7	.	TRBD2	TGTGCCAGCAGCTTGGTTGGGACTAGCGCCCACGAGCAGTACTTC	CASSLVGTSAHEQYF